The next 30 T cell receptor beta chains were all read from a single sample in a study of blood T cell repertoires in COVID-19. Assay used: immunoSEQ multiplex PCR; TCRdb lists only in-frame clones, some missing. The sample holds 99,000 or so clones; about nine tenths are singletons and the top ten take roughly 15%. Sequences were obtained from peripheral blood. Receptors were obtained from a man aged 45-65 years with acute or convalescent COVID-19.

The chain is built from TRBV5-1 and TRBJ2-1; D is ambiguous. The ends were cut back, 0 bases at V and 5 bases at J, with 6 bases in the middle. This CDR3 spans 13 amino acids. CDR1 is SGHRS and CDR2 is YFSETQ in the germline V gene. CDR3 amino acids: CASSLAYNNEQFF. CDR3 DNA: TGCGCCAGCAGCTTGGCTTATAACAATGAGCAGTTCTTC.

This clone has only a few counts. This rearrangement joins TRBV9 to TRBJ1-3, with TRBD1 identical over 7 bases. Unmatched junction bases numbered 7, after V lost 2 bases and J lost 2 bases. Looked up from germline, CDR1 is SGDLS and CDR2 is YYNGEE. The length of the CDR3 is 16 residues. The CDR3 nucleotides read TGTGCCAGCAGCGTCACACAGGGGCCAACTGGAAACACCATATATTTT. As protein: CASSVTQGPTGNTIYF.

The CDR3 loop is CASGLWDRGSPNTGELFF. CDR3 sequence (DNA): TGTGCTAGTGGTTTGTGGGACAGGGGCTCTCCGAACACCGGGGAGCTGTTTTTT. The chain has TRBV12-5 and TRBJ2-2; 10 nucleotides match TRBD1. V dropped 2 bases and J dropped 0; count of bases not matched to a gene: 6. Germline assignment: CDR1 LGHNT and CDR2 FRNRAP. The CDR3 totals 18 residues.

V is TRBV28 and J is TRBJ2-7, with TRBD1 matching over 7 bases. The CDR3 sequence is 16 residues long. Germline CDR1 is MDHEN and CDR2 is SYDVKM. V shed 5 bases and J 3 bases; nucleotides not matched to a gene: 13. CDR3 sequence: CASSTLRTGYGYEQYF. CDR3 nucleotides: TGTGCCAGCAGTACCCTCAGGACAGGATACGGCTACGAGCAGTACTTC. Drawing the rest from reference TRBV28 and TRBJ2-7, the complete variable domain is DVKVTQSSRYLVKRTGEKVFLECVQDMDHENMFWYRQDPGLGLRLIYFSYDVKMKEKGDIPEGYSVSREKKERFSLILESASTNQTSMYLCASSTLRTGYGYEQYFGPGTRLTVT.

This chain uses TRBV5-1 with TRBJ1-5; D is ambiguous. The CDR3 is 15 amino acids. The V gene lost 1 base and the J gene lost 2 bases, with 10 bases spanning the gap. Germline assignment: CDR1 SGHRS and CDR2 YFSETQ. CDR3 sequence: CASSLTPLGNQPQHF. The CDR3 DNA follows: TGCGCCAGCAGCTTGACTCCTCTGGGCAATCAGCCCCAGCATTTT.

V and J are TRBV6-6 and TRBJ2-2; no reliable D call. Trimming pared 6 bases from V and 10 bases from J, leaving 12 bases between. CDR3 length: 12 residues. CDR1 MNHNY and CDR2 SVGAGI come from the germline V gene (reference sequence). Here the CDR3 reads CASRERAEELFF. As DNA, the CDR3 is TGTGCCAGCAGGGAACGTGCGGAGGAGCTGTTTTTT.

The chain employs TRBV5-1 and TRBJ2-3, with D tentatively TRBD2 (5 bases). CDR3 size: 15 residues. Germline V gene data show CDR1 as SGHRS and CDR2 as YFSETQ. V gave up 0 bases and J gave up 1 base, with 9 bases separating them. The CDR3 region is CASSLVAEGTDTQYF. DNA of the CDR3: TGCGCCAGCAGCTTGGTTGCGGAGGGCACAGATACGCAGTATTTT.

The V and J genes are TRBV5-6 and TRBJ2-7; 7 positions match TRBD2. This CDR3 contains 14 residues. Germline V gene data show CDR1 as SGHDT and CDR2 as YYEEEE. The junction had 7 bases not matched to a gene; V was cut back by 3 bases and J by 4 bases. CDR3 sequence reads: CASSSRLARYEQYF. Written as DNA, the CDR3 is TGTGCCAGCAGCTCCCGACTAGCTCGTTACGAGCAGTACTTC.

The chain joins TRBV27 to TRBJ2-1; 10 bases agree with TRBD2. Germline V gene sequence: CDR1 MNHEY, CDR2 SMNVEV (reference sequence). The ends lost 3 bases at V and 7 bases at J; junction bases unmatched: 3. The CDR3 is 14 amino acids. CDR3 bases: TGTGCCAGCAGTTTCGGGACTAGCGAGAATGAGCAGTTCTTC. This encodes CASSFGTSENEQFF.

This clone was counted a few times. This chain links TRBV14 with TRBJ1-4; 8 nucleotides align to TRBD1. The V gene end was trimmed by 2 bases and the J gene end by 5 bases; junction bases not matched to a gene: 7. Germline CDR1 SGHDN, CDR2 FVKESK. This CDR3 spans 16 amino acids. CDR3 DNA sequence: TGTGCCAGCAGCCAACGAAACAGGGGGATAAATGAAAAACTGTTTTTT. Encoded protein: CASSQRNRGINEKLFF.

The chain carries TRBV7-9 and TRBJ2-1; 9 nucleotides match TRBD1. The CDR3 extends over 15 amino acids. The trim removed 8 bases at V and 6 bases at J, leaving 11 bases unmatched. Germline lookup yields CDR1 SEHNR and CDR2 FQNEAQ (reference sequence). CDR3 amino acids: CASGSSDRGGNEQFF. Written as DNA, the CDR3 is TGTGCCAGCGGCTCCTCGGACAGGGGCGGCAATGAGCAGTTCTTC.

This clone was seen more than once but under ten times. The chain links TRBV2 to TRBJ1-6; TRBD1 might be the D (6 bases). The germline gives CDR1 SNHLY, CDR2 FYNNEI. V was pared by 7 bases and J by 0 bases, with 13 bases between. This CDR3 contains 16 residues. The DNA for the CDR3 is TGTGCCAGCAAGGGGGACCGGAGCTCCTATAATTCACCCCTCCACTTT. As protein: CASKGDRSSYNSPLHF. The full variable domain, with the rest looked up from reference TRBV2 and TRBJ1-6, is EPEVTQTPSHQVTQMGQEVILRCVPISNHLYFYWYRQILGQKVEFLVSFYNNEISEKSEIFDDQFSVERPDGSNFTLKIRSTKLEDSAMYFCASKGDRSSYNSPLHFGNGTRLTVT.

J is TRBJ2-1 and V is TRBV2; D call uncertain. Trimming cost V 5 bases and J 9 bases, with 11 bases left between them. The CDR3 totals 12 residues. Germline lookup yields CDR1 SNHLY and CDR2 FYNNEI. CDR3 residues: CASSRNSLEQFF. CDR3 DNA sequence: TGTGCCAGCAGTCGGAATAGCCTTGAGCAGTTCTTC.

The V gene is TRBV28, the J gene TRBJ2-7; D remains unclear. Germline V lookup: CDR1 MDHEN, CDR2 SYDVKM. V was shortened by 8 bases and J by 2 bases, with 10 bases between the two germline ends. This CDR3 contains 12 residues. DNA for the CDR3: TGTGCCAGCTGGTCGGGTGCCTACGAGCAGTACTTC. This encodes CASWSGAYEQYF.

The chain links TRBV7-6 to TRBJ2-4, with a possible D match to TRBD2 (7 bases). Germline V gene lookup returns CDR1 SGHVS and CDR2 FNYEAQ. CDR3 size: 17 residues. Trimming cost V 6 bases and J 3 bases, with 21 bases left between them. CDR3 residues: CASRAGGLTDDKNIQYF. The DNA for the CDR3 is TGTGCCAGCAGAGCCGGGGGGCTCACTGATGACAAAAACATTCAGTACTTC.

The genes are TRBV3-1 (or the pseudogene TRBV3-2) and TRBJ1-2; D remains unclear. In germline, CDR1 is LGHDT, CDR2 YNNKEL (reference sequence). With 4 bases removed from V and 4 bases from J, the gap between germline ends came to 19 bases. There are 16 residues in the CDR3. CDR3 in DNA: TGTGCCAGCAGCCCAAAGAGGGTCCCGGGGATCTATGGCTACACCTTC. It codes for CASSPKRVPGIYGYTF.

This clone was observed a handful of times. The J gene is TRBJ2-1, the V gene TRBV10-3, with TRBD2 matching 9 bases. The CDR3 has 17 amino acids. The germline gives CDR1 ENHRY, CDR2 SYGVKD. V shed 0 bases, J shed 5 bases, and the junction held 8 bases outside the gene matches. The CDR3: CAISESMASGAHNEQFF. CDR3 bases: TGTGCCATCAGTGAGTCGATGGCTAGCGGGGCACACAATGAGCAGTTCTTC.

The V and J genes are TRBV2 and TRBJ2-1; 11 bases map to TRBD1. This CDR3 spans 18 amino acids. Per the germline V gene, CDR1 is SNHLY and CDR2 is FYNNEI. V shed 6 bases, J shed 7 bases, and the junction held 17 bases outside the gene matches. CDR3 protein: CASRSGQGGLPGGNEQFF. CDR3 DNA sequence: TGTGCCAGCAGGTCGGGACAGGGGGGACTACCCGGAGGGAATGAGCAGTTCTTC. Full variable domain (outside the CDR3, taken from reference TRBV2 and TRBJ2-1): EPEVTQTPSHQVTQMGQEVILRCVPISNHLYFYWYRQILGQKVEFLVSFYNNEISEKSEIFDDQFSVERPDGSNFTLKIRSTKLEDSAMYFCASRSGQGGLPGGNEQFFGPGTRLTVL.

The chain combines TRBV2 with TRBJ1-1, with 7 nucleotides matching TRBD1. Germline loops: CDR1 SNHLY, CDR2 FYNNEI. The CDR3 is 14 amino acids. J gave up 6 bases and V 6 bases, and 10 bases lay outside the gene matches. CDR3 sequence reads: CASSAHRGNAEAFF. The DNA of the CDR3 is TGTGCCAGCAGCGCCCACAGGGGAAATGCTGAAGCTTTCTTT.

The CDR3 loop is CASKDPRAGLGANVLTF. CDR3 DNA sequence: TGTGCCAGCAAGGATCCCCGGGCGGGGCTCGGGGCCAACGTCCTGACTTTC. The J gene is TRBJ2-6, the V gene TRBV9; tentatively, D is TRBD2 (6 bases). The CDR3 consists of 17 residues. V was pared by 6 bases and J by 4 bases, with 20 bases between. Germline V gene sequence: CDR1 SGDLS, CDR2 YYNGEE.

This clone was found once. The chain links TRBV28 to TRBJ2-3; D possibly corresponds to TRBD2 (5 bases). Trimming shortened V by 4 bases and J by 0 bases, and 17 bases separated the two germline ends. Germline V gives CDR1 MDHEN, CDR2 SYDVKM. This CDR3 has 17 amino acids. The CDR3 DNA reads as TGTGCCAGCAGTTCACCCCGCGGCGGGCTAAGCACAGATACGCAGTATTTT. Protein sequence: CASSSPRGGLSTDTQYF. Using reference TRBV28 and TRBJ2-3 for the parts outside the CDR3, the full variable domain is DVKVTQSSRYLVKRTGEKVFLECVQDMDHENMFWYRQDPGLGLRLIYFSYDVKMKEKGDIPEGYSVSREKKERFSLILESASTNQTSMYLCASSSPRGGLSTDTQYFGPGTRLTVL.

This rearrangement joins TRBV25-1 to TRBJ2-7; 15 bases are a match to TRBD2. Germline V gene sequence: CDR1 MGHDK, CDR2 SYGVNS. The trim removed 9 bases at V and 3 bases at J, leaving 9 bases unmatched. The CDR3 runs 16 residues. CDR3 region: CASEPGLAGGRYEQYF. As DNA, the CDR3 is TGTGCCAGTGAGCCGGGACTAGCGGGAGGCCGCTACGAGCAGTACTTC.

The table lists this clone with a count of one. The genes are TRBV7-2 and TRBJ1-6; 10 nucleotides align to TRBD1. The trim removed 3 bases at V and 10 bases at J, leaving 6 bases unmatched. This CDR3 has 15 residues. Germline-derived CDR1 and CDR2 are SGHTA and FQGNSA. For the CDR3, the DNA is TGTGCCAGCAGCTTTGGGACAGGGGCGGCGTCACCCCTCCACTTT. Translating gives CASSFGTGAASPLHF. The full variable domain, with the rest looked up from reference TRBV7-2 and TRBJ1-6, is GAGVSQSPSNKVTEKGKDVELRCDPISGHTALYWYRQSLGQGLEFLIYFQGNSAPDKSGLPSDRFSAERTGGSVSTLTIQRTQQEDSAVYLCASSFGTGAASPLHFGNGTRLTVT.

In DNA, the CDR3 is TGTGCCAGCGAGGACAGCGGCCGGAGGCAGCCCCAGCATTTT. It encodes CASEDSGRRQPQHF. This sequence joins TRBV2 and TRBJ1-5, with TRBD1 as a possible D gene (6 bases). Trimming cost V 8 bases and J 7 bases, with 18 bases left between them. CDR3 length: 14 residues. Germline CDR1 and CDR2: SNHLY and FYNNEI.

The chain uses TRBV5-1 and TRBJ2-5; D is perhaps TRBD1 (6 bases). The CDR3 covers 13 residues. V dropped 0 bases and J dropped 6 bases, with 9 bases sitting between them. Germline loops: CDR1 SGHRS, CDR2 YFSETQ. The CDR3 spells CASSLGDRQTQYF. The CDR3, as DNA: TGCGCCAGCAGCTTGGGCGACAGGCAGACCCAGTACTTC.

The CDR3 sequence is CSVDWEYEQYF. The DNA of the CDR3 is TGCAGCGTTGACTGGGAGTACGAGCAGTACTTC. The rearrangement joins TRBV29-1 to TRBJ2-7, with D perhaps TRBD2 (5 bases). V gave up 3 bases and J gave up 4 bases, with 7 bases separating them. This CDR3 has 11 amino acids. Germline V lookup: CDR1 SQVTM, CDR2 ANQGSEA.

The genes are TRBV11-2 and TRBJ2-1, with D possibly TRBD1 on 5 matching bases. V was cut by 3 bases and J by 8 bases, with 14 bases left in between. CDR3 size: 14 residues. Germline V lookup: CDR1 SGHAT, CDR2 FQNNGV. This CDR3 is CASSFGQGIDEQFF. The DNA for the CDR3 is TGTGCCAGCAGCTTTGGGCAGGGAATCGATGAGCAGTTCTTC.

The chain links TRBV2 to TRBJ2-1; 11 bases agree with TRBD2. Germline CDR1 is SNHLY and CDR2 is FYNNEI. CDR3 size: 14 residues. J was trimmed by 8 bases and V by 7 bases; bases with no gene match: 7. The chain's CDR3 is CASTSTSGMDEQFF. In nucleotides, the CDR3 is TGTGCCAGCACCTCGACTAGCGGGATGGATGAGCAGTTCTTC.

The chain has TRBV28 and TRBJ1-3; no clear D gene. The CDR3 extends over 13 amino acids. Per germline, CDR1 MDHEN and CDR2 SYDVKM. Between the trimmed V and J ends, which lost 7 bases and 1 base, there was a span of 8 bases. The CDR3 loop is CASILTSGNTIYF. The CDR3 coding sequence is TGTGCCAGCATCCTCACTTCTGGAAACACCATATATTTT.

The rearrangement joins TRBV29-1 to TRBJ2-1, with a possible D match to TRBD2 (5 bases). This CDR3 region has 14 residues. Per the germline V gene, CDR1 is SQVTM and CDR2 is ANQGSEA. Trimming pared 5 bases from V and 7 bases from J, leaving 18 bases between. The CDR3 reads CSVQVGVTLNEQFF. The CDR3 bases are TGCAGCGTTCAAGTGGGAGTTACTTTAAATGAGCAGTTCTTC.